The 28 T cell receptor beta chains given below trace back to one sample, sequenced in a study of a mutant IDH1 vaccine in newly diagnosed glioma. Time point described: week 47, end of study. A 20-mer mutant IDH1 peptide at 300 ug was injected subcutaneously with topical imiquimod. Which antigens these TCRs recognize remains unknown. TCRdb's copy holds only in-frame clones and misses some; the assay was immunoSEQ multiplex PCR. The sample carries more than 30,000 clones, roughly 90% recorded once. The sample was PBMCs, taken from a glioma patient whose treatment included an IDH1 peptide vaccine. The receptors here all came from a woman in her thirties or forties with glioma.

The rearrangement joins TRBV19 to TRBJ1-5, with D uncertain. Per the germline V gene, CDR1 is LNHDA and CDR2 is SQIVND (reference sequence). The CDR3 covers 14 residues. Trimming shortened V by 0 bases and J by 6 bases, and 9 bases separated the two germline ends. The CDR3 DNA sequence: TGTGCCAGTAGTATAGATCTGGGCCGTCAGCCCCAGCATTTT. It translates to CASSIDLGRQPQHF.

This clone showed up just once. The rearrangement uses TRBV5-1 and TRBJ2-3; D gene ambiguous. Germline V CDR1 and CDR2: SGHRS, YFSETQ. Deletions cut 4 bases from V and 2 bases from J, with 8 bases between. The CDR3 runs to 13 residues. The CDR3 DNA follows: TGCGCCAGCAGCGTGACAATCACAGATACGCAGTATTTT. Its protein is CASSVTITDTQYF.

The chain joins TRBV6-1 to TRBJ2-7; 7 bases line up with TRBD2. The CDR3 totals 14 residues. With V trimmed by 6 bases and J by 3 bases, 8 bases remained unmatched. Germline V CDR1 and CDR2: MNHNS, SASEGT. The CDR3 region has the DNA TGTGCCAGCAGGCCGGTGCGGGACTACTACGAGCAGTACTTC. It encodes CASRPVRDYYEQYF.

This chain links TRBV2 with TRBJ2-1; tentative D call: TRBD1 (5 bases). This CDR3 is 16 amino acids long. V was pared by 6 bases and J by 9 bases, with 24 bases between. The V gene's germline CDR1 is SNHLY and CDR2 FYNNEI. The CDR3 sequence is CASSSWGLVGSGEQFF. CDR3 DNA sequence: TGTGCCAGCAGCAGCTGGGGCCTAGTGGGCTCGGGTGAGCAGTTCTTC.

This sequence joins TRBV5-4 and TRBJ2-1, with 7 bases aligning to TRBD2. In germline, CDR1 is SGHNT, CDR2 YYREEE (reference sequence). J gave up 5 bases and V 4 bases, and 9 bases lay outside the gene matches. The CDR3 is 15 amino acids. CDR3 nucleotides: TGTGCCAGCAGCCCAGCACTAGCGTCTAACAATGAGCAGTTCTTC. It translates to CASSPALASNNEQFF.

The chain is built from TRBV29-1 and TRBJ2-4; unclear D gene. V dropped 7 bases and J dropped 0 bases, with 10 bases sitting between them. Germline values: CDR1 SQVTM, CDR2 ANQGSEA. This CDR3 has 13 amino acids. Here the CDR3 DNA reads TGCAGCGCCGTGGGTCTAGCCAAAAACATTCAGTACTTC. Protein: CSAVGLAKNIQYF.

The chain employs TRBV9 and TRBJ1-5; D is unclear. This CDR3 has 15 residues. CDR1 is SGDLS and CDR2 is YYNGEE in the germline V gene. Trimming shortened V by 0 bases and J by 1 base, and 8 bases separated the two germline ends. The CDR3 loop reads CASSVGKRSNQPQHF. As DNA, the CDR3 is TGTGCCAGCAGCGTAGGGAAGAGGAGCAATCAGCCCCAGCATTTT.

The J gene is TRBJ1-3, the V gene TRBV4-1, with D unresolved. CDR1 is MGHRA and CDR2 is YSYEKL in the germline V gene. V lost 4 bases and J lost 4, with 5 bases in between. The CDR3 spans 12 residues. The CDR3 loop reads CASSLQGNTIYF. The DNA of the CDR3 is TGCGCCAGCAGCCTTCAAGGAAACACCATATATTTT.

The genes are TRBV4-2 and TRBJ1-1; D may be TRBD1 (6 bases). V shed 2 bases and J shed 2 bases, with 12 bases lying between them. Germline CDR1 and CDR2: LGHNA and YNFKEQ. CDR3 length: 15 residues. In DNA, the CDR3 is TGTGCCAGCAGCCAACAGACAGGAGTCAACACTGAAGCTTTCTTT. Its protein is CASSQQTGVNTEAFF.

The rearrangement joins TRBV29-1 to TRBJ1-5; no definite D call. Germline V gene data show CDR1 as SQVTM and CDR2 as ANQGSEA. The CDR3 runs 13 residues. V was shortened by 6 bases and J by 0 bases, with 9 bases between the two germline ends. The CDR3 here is CSVATSSNQPQHF. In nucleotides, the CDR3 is TGCAGCGTAGCGACAAGTAGCAATCAGCCCCAGCATTTT.

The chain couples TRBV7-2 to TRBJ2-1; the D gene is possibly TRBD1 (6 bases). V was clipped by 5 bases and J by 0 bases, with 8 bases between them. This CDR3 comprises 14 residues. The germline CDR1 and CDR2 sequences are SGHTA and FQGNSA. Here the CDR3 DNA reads TGTGCCAGCAGCCCGGGACACTCCTACAATGAGCAGTTCTTC. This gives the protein CASSPGHSYNEQFF.

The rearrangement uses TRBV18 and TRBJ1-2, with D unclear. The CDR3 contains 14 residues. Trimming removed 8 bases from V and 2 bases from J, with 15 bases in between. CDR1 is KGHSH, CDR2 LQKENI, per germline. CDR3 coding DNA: TGTGCCAGCGCGCGGCGGACGGAGAACTATGGCTACACCTTC. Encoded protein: CASARRTENYGYTF.

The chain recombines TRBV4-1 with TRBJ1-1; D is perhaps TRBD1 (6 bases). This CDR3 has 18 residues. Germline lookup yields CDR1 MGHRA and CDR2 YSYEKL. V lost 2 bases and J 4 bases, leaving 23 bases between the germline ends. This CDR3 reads CASSQIGGRGPVSTEAFF. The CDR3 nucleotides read TGCGCCAGCAGCCAAATCGGAGGCAGGGGCCCCGTGAGCACTGAAGCTTTCTTT.

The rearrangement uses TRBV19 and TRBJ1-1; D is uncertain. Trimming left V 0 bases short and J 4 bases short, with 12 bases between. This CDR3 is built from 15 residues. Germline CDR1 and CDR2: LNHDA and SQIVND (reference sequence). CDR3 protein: CASSIDRWEVTEAFF. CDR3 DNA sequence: TGTGCCAGTAGTATAGATCGTTGGGAAGTCACTGAAGCTTTCTTT.

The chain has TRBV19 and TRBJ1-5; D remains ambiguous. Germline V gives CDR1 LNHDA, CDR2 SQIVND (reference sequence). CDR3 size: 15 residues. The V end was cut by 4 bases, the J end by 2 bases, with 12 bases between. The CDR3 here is CASSNHAGGNQPQHF. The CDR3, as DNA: TGTGCCAGTAGTAACCACGCCGGTGGCAATCAGCCCCAGCATTTT.

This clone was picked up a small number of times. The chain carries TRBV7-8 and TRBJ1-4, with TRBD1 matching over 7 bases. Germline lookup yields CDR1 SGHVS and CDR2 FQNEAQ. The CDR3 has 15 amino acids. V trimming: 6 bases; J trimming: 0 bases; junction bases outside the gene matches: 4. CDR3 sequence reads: CASSRDRSTNEKLFF. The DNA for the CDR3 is TGTGCCAGCAGTCGGGACAGATCAACTAATGAAAAACTGTTTTTT.

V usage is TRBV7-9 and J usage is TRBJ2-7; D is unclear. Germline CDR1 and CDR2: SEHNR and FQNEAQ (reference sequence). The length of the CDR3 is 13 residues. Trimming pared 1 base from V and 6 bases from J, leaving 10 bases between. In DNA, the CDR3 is TGTGCCAGCAGCTTAGGTTGGGGTTTCGAGCAGTACTTC. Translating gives CASSLGWGFEQYF.

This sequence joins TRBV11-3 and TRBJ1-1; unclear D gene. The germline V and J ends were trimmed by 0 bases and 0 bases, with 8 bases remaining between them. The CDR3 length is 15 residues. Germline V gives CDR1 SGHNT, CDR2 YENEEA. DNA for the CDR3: TGTGCCAGCAGCTTAGATGGTAGGATGAACACTGAAGCTTTCTTT. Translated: CASSLDGRMNTEAFF.

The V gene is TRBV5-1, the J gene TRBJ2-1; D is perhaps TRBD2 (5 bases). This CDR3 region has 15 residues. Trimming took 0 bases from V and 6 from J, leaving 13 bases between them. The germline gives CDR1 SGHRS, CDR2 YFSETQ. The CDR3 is CASSLGTLGGNEQFF. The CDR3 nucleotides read TGCGCCAGCAGCTTGGGTACACTAGGAGGCAATGAGCAGTTCTTC.

The CDR3 reads CASSFGFEQYF. CDR3 coding DNA: TGTGCCAGCAGCTTCGGCTTCGAGCAGTACTTC. The V call is TRBV5-6, the J call TRBJ2-7, with D unclear. Germline V gives CDR1 SGHDT, CDR2 YYEEEE. The germline V and J ends were trimmed by 2 bases and 6 bases, with 6 bases remaining between them. The CDR3 length is 11 residues.

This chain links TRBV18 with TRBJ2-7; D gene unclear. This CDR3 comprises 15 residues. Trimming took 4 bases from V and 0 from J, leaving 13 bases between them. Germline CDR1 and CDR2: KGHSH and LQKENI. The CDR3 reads CASSQDQFSSYEQYF. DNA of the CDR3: TGTGCCAGCTCACAAGACCAATTCAGCTCCTACGAGCAGTACTTC.

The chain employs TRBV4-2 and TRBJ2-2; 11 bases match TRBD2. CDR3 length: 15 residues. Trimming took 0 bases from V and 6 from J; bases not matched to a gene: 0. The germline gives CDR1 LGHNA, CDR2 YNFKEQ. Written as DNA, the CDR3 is TGTGCCAGCAGCCAAGATAGCGGGAGGGCCGGGGAGCTGTTTTTT. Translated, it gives CASSQDSGRAGELFF.

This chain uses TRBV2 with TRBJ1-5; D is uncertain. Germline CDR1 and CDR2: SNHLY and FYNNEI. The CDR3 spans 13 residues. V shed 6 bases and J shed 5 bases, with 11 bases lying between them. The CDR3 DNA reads TGTGCCAGCAGCTCCCCTCCCGATCAGCCCCAGCATTTT. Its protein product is CASSSPPDQPQHF. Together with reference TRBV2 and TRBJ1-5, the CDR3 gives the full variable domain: EPEVTQTPSHQVTQMGQEVILRCVPISNHLYFYWYRQILGQKVEFLVSFYNNEISEKSEIFDDQFSVERPDGSNFTLKIRSTKLEDSAMYFCASSSPPDQPQHFGDGTRLSIL.

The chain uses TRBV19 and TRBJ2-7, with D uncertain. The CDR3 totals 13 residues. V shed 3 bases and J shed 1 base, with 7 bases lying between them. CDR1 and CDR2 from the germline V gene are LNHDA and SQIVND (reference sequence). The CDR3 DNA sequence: TGTGCCAGTAGTATTGTCGGGTCCTACGAGCAGTACTTC. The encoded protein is CASSIVGSYEQYF.

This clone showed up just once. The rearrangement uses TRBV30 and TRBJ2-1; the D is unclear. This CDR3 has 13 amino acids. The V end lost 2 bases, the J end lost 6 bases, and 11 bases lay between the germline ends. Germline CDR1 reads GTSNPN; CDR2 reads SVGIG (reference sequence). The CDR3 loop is CAWSLGIGNEQFF. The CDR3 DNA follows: TGTGCCTGGAGTCTGGGAATTGGCAATGAGCAGTTCTTC.

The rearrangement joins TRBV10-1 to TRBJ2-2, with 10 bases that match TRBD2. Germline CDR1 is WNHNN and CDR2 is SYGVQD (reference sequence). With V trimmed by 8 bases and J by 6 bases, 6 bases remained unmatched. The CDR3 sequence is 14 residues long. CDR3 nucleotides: TGCGCCAGCGGGAGCGGGAGGGCCTCCGGGGAGCTGTTTTTT. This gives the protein CASGSGRASGELFF.

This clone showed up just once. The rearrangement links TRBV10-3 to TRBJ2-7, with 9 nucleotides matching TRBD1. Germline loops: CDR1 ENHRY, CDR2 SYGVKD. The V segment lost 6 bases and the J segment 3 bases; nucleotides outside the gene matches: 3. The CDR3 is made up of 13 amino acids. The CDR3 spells CAISADRGYEQYF. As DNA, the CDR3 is TGTGCCATCAGCGCGGACAGGGGCTACGAGCAGTACTTC.

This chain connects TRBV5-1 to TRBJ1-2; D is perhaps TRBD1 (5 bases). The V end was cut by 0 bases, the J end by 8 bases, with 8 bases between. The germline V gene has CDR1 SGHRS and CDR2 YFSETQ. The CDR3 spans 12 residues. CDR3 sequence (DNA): TGCGCCAGCAGCTTGGCAGAGGGGGGCTACACCTTC. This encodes CASSLAEGGYTF.